Listed below are T cell receptor beta chains from one sample, sequenced in a study of T cells in localized non-small cell lung cancer. TCRdb keeps only in-frame clones here, not all; method: immunoSEQ multiplex PCR. In the table there are 45,000 to 55,000 clones, roughly 90% of which are singletons. The material sequenced was peripheral blood, taken before any cancer treatment. The receptors originated from a male donor aged 60 or older with stage III squamous cell lung carcinoma. Both conserved end residues are part of each CDR3. Each record gives: J gene, V gene, clone size, D gene, CDR3 protein, CDR3 DNA. The D gene is left open where the match is weak. Clone size is not always given. Where it is, it says once, few, many or a class for expanded clones.

TRBJ2-1 | TRBV5-4 | - | TRBD2 | CASSKSGGNGNEQFF | TGTGCCAGCAGTAAGAGCGGGGGAAATGGGAATGAGCAGTTCTTC
TRBJ1-2 | TRBV2 | - | TRBD1 | CASSEEVRGGGGYTF | TGTGCCAGCAGTGAAGAGGTCAGGGGGGGTGGTGGCTACACCTTC
TRBJ1-2 | TRBV5-1 | - | - | CASSLRDTYGYTF | TGCGCCAGCAGCTTACGGGACACCTATGGCTACACCTTC
TRBJ1-2 | TRBV6-1 | - | - | CASEDPRGYGYTF | TGTGCCAGTGAAGATCCTCGGGGATATGGCTACACCTTC
TRBJ2-3 | TRBV11-2 | once | - | CASSLDLRTQYF | TGTGCCAGCAGCTTAGACCTTCGAACGCAGTATTTT
TRBJ1-1 | TRBV18 | - | - | CASSQNHFEGSTEAFF | TGTGCCAGCTCACAGAATCATTTTGAGGGTTCCACTGAAGCTTTCTTT
TRBJ2-7 | TRBV28 | - | - | CASSETAYEQYF | TGTGCCAGCAGCGAGACAGCCTACGAGCAGTACTTC
TRBJ2-3 | TRBV5-6 | - | - | CASSFRAGVADTQYF | TGTGCCAGCAGCTTTCGGGCAGGGGTGGCAGATACGCAGTATTTT
TRBJ2-1 | TRBV29-1 | - | - | CSVPTRVWDEQFF | TGCAGCGTTCCTACTAGGGTTTGGGATGAGCAGTTCTTC
TRBJ2-5 | TRBV7-2 | - | TRBD2 | CASSLSGGVRETQYF | TGTGCCAGCAGCCTGAGCGGGGGGGTGCGAGAGACCCAGTACTTC
TRBJ1-2 | TRBV14 | - | TRBD1 | CASSQDLAGTGYGYTF | TGTGCCAGCAGCCAAGATCTTGCCGGGACAGGATATGGCTACACCTTC
TRBJ1-4 | TRBV4-1 | once | TRBD1 | CASSRQGAGEKLFF | TGCGCCAGCAGCCGACAGGGGGCGGGTGAAAAACTGTTTTTT
TRBJ1-1 | TRBV7-2 | - | - | CASSLFPGARTEAFF | TGTGCCAGCAGCTTATTCCCGGGGGCCAGGACTGAAGCTTTCTTT
TRBJ1-2 | TRBV7-9 | - | TRBD1 | CASSSLTGLFGGYTF | TGTGCCAGCAGCTCCTTGACAGGGTTATTCGGTGGCTACACCTTC
TRBJ2-1 | TRBV4-3 | - | TRBD2 | CASSPQVLAGFNEQFF | TGCGCCAGCAGCCCCCAGGTCCTAGCGGGCTTTAATGAGCAGTTCTTC
TRBJ2-2 | TRBV4-2 | - | TRBD2 | CASSQTSGGPRAGELFF | TGTGCCAGCAGCCAAACTTCGGGAGGTCCCAGGGCCGGGGAGCTGTTTTTT
TRBJ1-5 | TRBV7-3 | - | - | CASSLNANQPQHF | TGTGCCAGCAGCTTAAACGCCAATCAGCCCCAGCATTTT
TRBJ2-3 | TRBV2 | - | - | CATRVLLVDTQYF | TGTGCCACCCGGGTCCTACTTGTGGATACGCAGTATTTT
TRBJ2-1 | TRBV7-6 | - | TRBD2 | CASSGGTSGRNEQFF | TGTGCCAGCAGCGGCGGGACTAGCGGGAGAAATGAGCAGTTCTTC
TRBJ2-1 | TRBV7-2 | - | - | CASSLGGASYNEQFF | TGTGCCAGCAGCTTGGGGGGGGCTTCCTACAATGAGCAGTTCTTC
TRBJ2-7 | TRBV5-1 | once | TRBD1 | CASSRQGRSSYEQYF | TGCGCCAGCAGCCGACAGGGGAGAAGCTCCTACGAGCAGTACTTC
TRBJ1-1 | TRBV4-1 | few | - | CASSHPVGGAQGEGAFF | TGCGCCAGCAGCCACCCGGTCGGGGGGGCGCAAGGGGAGGGAGCTTTCTTT
TRBJ2-3 | TRBV6-1 | - | - | CASSLGTPRDTQYF | TGTGCCAGCAGCCTCGGGACACCTAGAGATACGCAGTATTTT
TRBJ1-2 | TRBV6-5 | - | - | CASSRGGALIGYTF | TGTGCCAGCAGCCGCGGGGGGGCACTGATCGGCTACACCTTC
TRBJ1-4 | TRBV15 | - | - | CATSRERGYGEKLFF | TGTGCCACCAGCAGAGAGAGGGGGTACGGGGAAAAACTGTTTTTT
TRBJ2-4 | TRBV10-1 | once | TRBD1 | CASSESSSGTGGAGDIQYF | TGCGCCAGCAGTGAGTCGAGCAGCGGGACAGGGGGCGCGGGGGACATTCAGTACTTC
TRBJ1-1 | TRBV6-5 | few | - | CASSYSNENTEAFF | TGTGCCAGCAGTTACTCGAACGAGAACACTGAAGCTTTCTTT
TRBJ1-1 | TRBV19 | - | - | CASSFPEARTEAFF | TGTGCCAGTAGTTTCCCGGAGGCGCGGACTGAAGCTTTCTTT
TRBJ2-3 | TRBV2 | - | TRBD2 | CASSVGLAGETDTQYF | TGTGCCAGCAGTGTCGGACTAGCGGGGGAAACAGATACGCAGTATTTT
TRBJ2-1 | TRBV6-5 | - | TRBD2 | CASSSPGTSGVAEQFF | TGTGCCAGCAGTTCGCCCGGGACTAGCGGGGTTGCTGAGCAGTTCTTC
TRBJ2-1 | TRBV5-6 | - | - | CASSLKGYNEQFF | TGTGCCAGCAGCCTAAAGGGGTACAATGAGCAGTTCTTC
TRBJ2-1 | TRBV28 | - | - | CASSFGGLNYNEQFF | TGTGCCAGCAGTTTCGGCGGACTAAACTACAATGAGCAGTTCTTC
TRBJ1-1 | TRBV7-3 | - | - | CASQRTQSDTEAFF | TGTGCTTCTCAGCGGACCCAGTCGGACACTGAAGCTTTCTTT
TRBJ2-7 | TRBV10-3 | - | - | CAISDPQTGGYEQYF | TGTGCCATCAGTGACCCTCAAACCGGGGGCTACGAGCAGTACTTC
TRBJ2-7 | TRBV7-8 | - | - | CASSLGRRRGGHEQYF | TGTGCCAGCAGCTTAGGTCGTCGGAGGGGTGGGCACGAGCAGTACTTC
TRBJ2-5 | TRBV18 | - | - | CASSPPTMTQYF | TGTGCCAGCTCACCACCGACGATGACCCAGTACTTC
TRBJ1-5 | TRBV7-2 | - | - | CASSSQGYQPQHF | TGTGCCAGCAGCTCTCAGGGTTACCAGCCCCAGCATTTT
TRBJ1-5 | TRBV6-5 | - | - | CASSYSGSNQPQHF | TGTGCCAGCAGTTACTCGGGTAGCAATCAGCCCCAGCATTTT
TRBJ1-1 | TRBV6-5 | - | - | CASRTTVLGRAEAFF | TGTGCCAGCAGGACGACAGTCTTGGGTCGGGCTGAAGCTTTCTTT
TRBJ2-1 | TRBV4-1 | - | TRBD2 | CASSPQTSGNNNEQFF | TGCGCCAGCAGCCCCCAGACTAGCGGAAACAACAATGAGCAGTTCTTC
TRBJ2-5 | TRBV18 | - | - | CASSPMYQETQYF | TGTGCCAGCTCACCGATGTACCAAGAGACCCAGTACTTC
TRBJ1-5 | TRBV21-1 | - | - | CASNSFDRVDNQPQHF | TGTGCCAGCAACTCGTTTGACAGGGTTGACAATCAGCCCCAGCATTTT
TRBJ1-6 | TRBV4-1 | - | TRBD1 | CASSKTGVFDPGMNSPLHF | TGCGCCAGCAGCAAAACAGGGGTTTTTGATCCGGGTATGAATTCACCCCTCCACTTT